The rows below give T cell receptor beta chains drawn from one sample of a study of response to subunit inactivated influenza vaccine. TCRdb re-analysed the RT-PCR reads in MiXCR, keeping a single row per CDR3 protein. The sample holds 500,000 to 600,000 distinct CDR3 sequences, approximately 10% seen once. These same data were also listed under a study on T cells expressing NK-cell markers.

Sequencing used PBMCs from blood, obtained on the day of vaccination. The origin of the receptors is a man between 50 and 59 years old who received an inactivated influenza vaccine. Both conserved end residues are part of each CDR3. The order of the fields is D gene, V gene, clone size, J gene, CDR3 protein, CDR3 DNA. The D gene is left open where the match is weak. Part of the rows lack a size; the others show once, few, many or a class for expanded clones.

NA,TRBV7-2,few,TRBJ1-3,CASSRGGTSGNTIYF,TGTGCCAGCAGCCGCGGTGGGACTTCTGGAAACACCATATATTTT
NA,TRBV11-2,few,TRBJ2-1,CASSLRETEQFF,TGTGCCAGCAGCTTAAGGGAGACTGAGCAGTTCTTC
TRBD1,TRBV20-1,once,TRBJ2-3,CSATGTDTDTQYF,TGCAGTGCAACCGGGACAGACACAGATACGCAGTATTTT
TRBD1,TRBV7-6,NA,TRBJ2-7,CASSWGQARQYF,TGTGCCAGCAGCTGGGGACAGGCTAGGCAGTACTTC
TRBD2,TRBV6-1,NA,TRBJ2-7,CASSVDGGGTYEQYF,TGTGCCAGCAGTGTAGACGGGGGGGGAACCTACGAGCAGTACTTC
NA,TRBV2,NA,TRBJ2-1,CASGTEPGNEQFF,TGTGCCAGCGGGACGGAACCCGGCAATGAGCAGTTCTTC
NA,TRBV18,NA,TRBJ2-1,CASSRQNGHKDNEQFF,TGTGCCAGCTCACGTCAAAATGGACACAAGGACAATGAGCAGTTCTTC
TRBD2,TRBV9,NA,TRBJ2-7,CASSVTPLAGGNEQYF,TGTGCCAGCAGCGTAACCCCACTAGCGGGAGGGAACGAGCAGTACTTC
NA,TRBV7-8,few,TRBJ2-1,CASSLGFSDNEQFF,TGTGCCAGCAGCTTAGGCTTTTCGGACAATGAGCAGTTCTTC
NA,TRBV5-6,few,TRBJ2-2,CASSVPGELFF,TGTGCCAGCAGCGTCCCCGGGGAGCTGTTTTTT